These 15 T cell receptor beta chains originate from one sample sequenced in a study of CD8+ T cells in alopecia areata. RNA, once extracted, was reverse transcribed into cDNA for use as the sequencing template. Clones were read by immunoSEQ multiplex PCR, and TCRdb kept only the in-frame ones, dropping some. Of approximately 200,000 clones listed, about three fifths are singletons. Described treatment: oral pan-JAK inhibitor, 5-10 mg twice daily. Sequenced here: CD4+ T cells sorted from blood, sampled at week 4, from a patient treated with tofacitinib. Receptor source: a human donor with alopecia areata.

The J gene is TRBJ2-2, the V gene TRBV29-1; D remains ambiguous. V was shortened by 7 bases and J by 3 bases, with 12 bases between the two germline ends. CDR1 and CDR2 from the germline V gene are SQVTM and ANQGSEA. The CDR3 is 13 amino acids. For the CDR3, the DNA is TGCAGCGCGCGCCGGTGGGACACCGGGGAGCTGTTTTTT. Translated: CSARRWDTGELFF.

Comment on this clone: A much larger clone differs from this one at a single base, so this may be a read error. The gene calls are TRBV9 and TRBJ2-5; D ambiguous. V lost 2 bases, J lost 1 base, and 0 bases lay in between. CDR1 and CDR2 from the germline V gene are SGDLS and YYNGEE. This CDR3 contains 11 residues. DNA for the CDR3: TGTGCCAGCAGCGTCCAAGAGACCCAGTACTTC. This translates into CASSVQETQYF.

V gene TRBV7-2 combines with J gene TRBJ2-3; D remains ambiguous. CDR1 SGHTA and CDR2 FQGNSA come from the germline V gene. The V and J ends lost 6 bases and 2 bases respectively, with 12 bases between them. The CDR3 length is 14 residues. The DNA of the CDR3 is TGTGCCAGCAGATCCCTGGGCCCCACAGATACGCAGTATTTT. Translating gives CASRSLGPTDTQYF.

J is TRBJ2-5 and V is TRBV6-1, with D unresolved. The germline V gene has CDR1 MNHNS and CDR2 SASEGT. V shed 5 bases and J shed 5 bases, with 3 bases lying between them. The CDR3 loop spans 10 amino acids. The CDR3 reads CASSRETQYF. In DNA form, the CDR3 reads TGTGCCAGCAGTCGGGAGACCCAGTACTTC.

This chain links TRBV29-1 with TRBJ1-2, with D unclear. With 7 bases removed from V and 8 bases from J, the gap between germline ends came to 14 bases. From germline, CDR1 is SQVTM and CDR2 ANQGSEA. The CDR3 has 11 amino acids. The CDR3 protein is CSGLDSEGYTF. CDR3 nucleotide sequence: TGCAGCGGCCTGGATTCCGAGGGCTACACCTTC.

This chain uses TRBV4-1 with TRBJ2-1; a possible D gene is TRBD1 (6 bases). The length of the CDR3 is 14 residues. The ends were cut back, 3 bases at V and 6 bases at J, with 12 bases in the middle. CDR1 MGHRA and CDR2 YSYEKL come from the germline V gene. Here the CDR3 DNA reads TGCGCCAGCAGCCACCCAGTGGGGGCCAATGAGCAGTTCTTC. It codes for CASSHPVGANEQFF.

This clone was picked up a small number of times. V usage is TRBV2 and J usage is TRBJ2-6, with 7 bases identical to TRBD1. This CDR3 is built from 17 residues. CDR1 is SNHLY and CDR2 is FYNNEI in the germline V gene. Trimming took 5 bases from V and 0 from J; bases not matched to a gene: 7. The CDR3 coding sequence is TGTGCCAGCAGTTTGGACAGGACGGTCTCTGGGGCCAACGTCCTGACTTTC. This gives the protein CASSLDRTVSGANVLTF.

This chain joins TRBV30 and TRBJ2-3; perhaps TRBD2 as D (6 bases). CDR1 and CDR2 (germline): GTSNPN, SVGIG (reference sequence). Between the trimmed V and J ends, which lost 8 bases and 4 bases, there was a span of 16 bases. This CDR3 spans 13 amino acids. CDR3 sequence reads: CAATSGVADTQYF. DNA of the CDR3: TGTGCCGCAACCTCGGGGGTCGCAGATACGCAGTATTTT.

The rearrangement links TRBV6-1 to TRBJ1-1; TRBD1 matches at 7 bases. The CDR3 length is 12 residues. J was trimmed by 8 bases and V by 4 bases; bases with no gene match: 4. Germline CDR1 reads MNHNS; CDR2 reads SASEGT. CDR3 residues: CASSVGQWEAFF. The CDR3 nucleotides read TGTGCCAGCAGTGTGGGACAGTGGGAAGCTTTCTTT.

This chain joins TRBV29-1 and TRBJ2-7; the D gene is possibly TRBD1 (6 bases). Deletions cut 4 bases from V and 3 bases from J, with 13 bases between. Germline CDR1 SQVTM, CDR2 ANQGSEA. CDR3 size: 13 residues. In nucleotides, the CDR3 is TGCAGCGTTGCCCGGACAGACCTCTACGAGCAGTACTTC. It translates to CSVARTDLYEQYF.

This clone showed up many times. J is TRBJ1-5 and V is TRBV19; D remains unclear. Trimming removed 2 bases at V and 7 bases at J, with 12 bases between. Germline lookup yields CDR1 LNHDA and CDR2 SQIVND (reference sequence). The CDR3 is made up of 14 amino acids. The CDR3, as DNA: TGTGCCAGTAGTATAATAGCGGGGTACCAGCCCCAGCATTTT. Amino acid sequence: CASSIIAGYQPQHF. Full variable domain (remainder filled in from reference TRBV19 and TRBJ1-5): DGGITQSPKYLFRKEGQNVTLSCEQNLNHDAMYWYRQDPGQGLRLIYYSQIVNDFQKGDIAEGYSVSREKKESFPLTVTSAQKNPTAFYLCASSIIAGYQPQHFGDGTRLSIL.

This chain connects TRBV30 to TRBJ2-5, with 7 bases identical to TRBD1. With 4 bases clipped from V and 6 bases from J, the junction kept 11 bases outside the gene matches. The germline CDR1 and CDR2 sequences are GTSNPN and SVGIG (reference sequence). There are 14 residues in the CDR3. The chain's CDR3 is CAWKSEGAQKTQYF. As DNA, the CDR3 is TGTGCCTGGAAAAGCGAGGGGGCACAAAAGACCCAGTACTTC.

The chain employs TRBV5-1 and TRBJ2-5; D uncertain. Germline V gives CDR1 SGHRS, CDR2 YFSETQ. V lost 4 bases, J lost 2 bases, and 9 bases lay in between. The CDR3 sequence is 13 residues long. The CDR3 DNA sequence: TGCGCCAGCAGCGTGCAACAGCAAGAGACCCAGTACTTC. Protein: CASSVQQQETQYF.

The chain combines TRBV6-4 with TRBJ1-2; 7 bases fit TRBD1. Per the germline V gene, CDR1 is MRHNA and CDR2 is SNTAGT. Germline trimming cut 7 bases from V and 7 bases from J; bases unmatched to any gene: 12. This CDR3 is 14 amino acids long. The CDR3 bases are TGTGCCAGCACCCCCGACAGGGCTGGAGGTGGCTACACCTTC. This encodes CASTPDRAGGGYTF.

Only one count was recorded for this clone. V is TRBV2 and J is TRBJ1-2; D is perhaps TRBD1 (6 bases). This CDR3 is 12 amino acids long. CDR1 and CDR2 (germline): SNHLY, FYNNEI. The V end lost 2 bases, the J end lost 14 bases, and 15 bases lay between the germline ends. This chain's CDR3 is CASSERGGQRTF. The CDR3 coding sequence is TGTGCCAGCAGTGAACGCGGGGGGCAGCGAACCTTC.